One sample yielded the 7 T cell receptor beta chains listed below, sequenced in a study of CD8 T cells in ankylosing spondylitis (dated by TCRdb to about 2017). Receptor libraries were prepared by 5' RACE. TCRdb names Illumina HiSeq 2500 as the instrument used. TCRdb itself trimmed the public reads at Q25 with fastp, ran MiXCR and retained productive beta chains. Here each entry gathers all rows of one CDR3 protein and keeps the most common genes and DNA. Recorded for this sample are 250,000 to 350,000 distinct CDR3 sequences; around 18% of them occurred a single time. Together, the top ten hold less than 9.5% of the sample. The source material was blood, either unsorted or a sorted T cell fraction (not recorded which). These receptors all come from a male donor with ankylosing spondylitis or in good health (not recorded which).

This clonotype occurred a few times. The chain has TRBV20-1 and TRBJ2-7, with D uncertain. Germline CDR1 is DFQATT and CDR2 is SNEGSKA (reference sequence). This CDR3 spans 14 amino acids. With 6 bases removed from V and 1 base from J, the gap between germline ends came to 16 bases. The CDR3 is CSASDPFGSYEQYV. The CDR3 bases are TGCAGTGCCAGCGATCCTTTTGGATCCTACGAGCAGTACGTC.

This clonotype was counted between two and nine times. The chain combines TRBV5-1 with TRBJ2-2, with D uncertain. In germline, CDR1 is SGHRS, CDR2 YFSETQ. This CDR3 spans 12 amino acids. Trimming cost V 5 bases and J 6 bases, with 8 bases left between them. The CDR3 is CASRDGSGELFF. The CDR3 DNA reads TGCGCCAGCAGAGACGGGTCCGGGGAGCTGTTTTTT.

This clonotype was counted a few times. The chain links TRBV20-1 to TRBJ2-5; D possibly corresponds to TRBD2 (5 bases). This CDR3 comprises 12 residues. Deletions cut 0 bases from V and 5 bases from J, with 7 bases between. The germline V gene encodes CDR1 DFQATT and CDR2 SNEGSKA (reference sequence). The CDR3 here is CSARDPGETQYF. The CDR3 DNA sequence: TGCAGTGCTAGAGATCCGGGGGAGACCCAGTACTTC.

The chain has TRBV20-1 and TRBJ2-5; the D gene is possibly TRBD2 (6 bases). Trimming pared 5 bases from V and 1 base from J, leaving 23 bases between. Germline CDR1 reads DFQATT; CDR2 reads SNEGSKA (reference sequence). CDR3 length: 17 residues. CDR3: CSAPIGPGLLSQETQYF. Here the CDR3 DNA reads TGCAGTGCTCCCATCGGTCCGGGACTGCTTTCCCAAGAGACCCAGTACTTC.

The sample holds a few counts of this clonotype. V is TRBV28 and J is TRBJ1-1; 7 bases align to TRBD1. This CDR3 has 11 amino acids. J was trimmed by 10 bases and V by 7 bases; bases with no gene match: 6. Germline CDR1 reads MDHEN; CDR2 reads SYDVKM. CDR3 DNA sequence: TGTGCCAGCACTCGGACAGGTTTAGCTTTCTTT. It translates to CASTRTGLAFF.

This clonotype appeared many times. The J gene is TRBJ2-1, the V gene TRBV29-1, with 7 bases fitting TRBD1. Germline lookup yields CDR1 SQVTM and CDR2 ANQGSEA. This CDR3 is 16 amino acids long. Trimming cost V 2 bases and J 6 bases; bases outside gene matches: 13. The CDR3 loop is CSVERPQGLNSNEQFF. Written as DNA, the CDR3 is TGCAGCGTTGAACGACCACAGGGGCTGAATTCCAATGAGCAGTTCTTC.

This clonotype was counted ten times or more. The CDR3 is CASSSLRGVNQPQHF. The CDR3 DNA reads as TGTGCCAGCAGCTCCCTAAGGGGGGTCAATCAGCCCCAGCATTTT. The V call is TRBV4-2, the J call TRBJ1-5; tentative D call: TRBD1 (6 bases). CDR1 LGHNA and CDR2 YNFKEQ come from the germline V gene. The V end was cut by 5 bases, the J end by 3 bases, with 14 bases between. The CDR3 is made up of 15 amino acids.